These 26 T cell receptor beta chains were all obtained from the same sample, sequenced in a study of control samples from healthy donors and cancer patients. TCRdb's table, derived via immunoSEQ multiplex PCR, lists solely in-frame clones and lacks some. The table shows roughly 120,000 clones, with approximately 90% occurring only once. The material sequenced was blood. The receptors stem from a man over 45 in good health.

The chain has TRBV9 and TRBJ1-2; D may be TRBD1 (6 bases). V was clipped by 3 bases and J by 4 bases, with 10 bases between them. CDR3 length equals 13 residues. CDR1 SGDLS and CDR2 YYNGEE come from the germline V gene. Here the CDR3 reads CASSAPGAYGYTF. CDR3 DNA: TGTGCCAGCAGCGCCCCGGGGGCCTATGGCTACACCTTC. The complete variable domain, with remaining parts taken from reference TRBV9 and TRBJ1-2, reads DSGVTQTPKHLITATGQRVTLRCSPRSGDLSVYWYQQSLDQGLQFLIQYYNGEERAKGNILERFSAQQFPDLHSELNLSSLELGDSALYFCASSAPGAYGYTFGSGTRLTVV.

The chain is built from TRBV4-1 and TRBJ1-1; 8 bases line up with TRBD1. The V and J ends lost 3 bases and 2 bases, in that order; junction bases with no gene match: 5. The CDR3 is 15 amino acids. CDR1 is MGHRA and CDR2 is YSYEKL in the germline V gene. The CDR3 reads CASSQRTGLNTEAFF. The CDR3 DNA follows: TGCGCCAGCAGCCAGAGGACAGGGTTAAACACTGAAGCTTTCTTT.

This sequence joins TRBV21-1 and TRBJ2-7. TRBV21-1 is designated a pseudogene. The length of the CDR3 is 13 residues. The CDR3 DNA reads as TGTGCCAGCAATCACGGGCGCTCCTACGAGCAGTACTTC. Amino acids: CASNHGRSYEQYF.

The V and J genes are TRBV5-4 and TRBJ1-1; D gene unclear. The CDR3 extends over 11 amino acids. Between the trimmed V and J ends, which lost 1 base and 2 bases, there was a span of 0 bases. From germline, CDR1 is SGHNT and CDR2 YYREEE (reference sequence). The CDR3 DNA is TGTGCCAGCAGCTTGAACACTGAAGCTTTCTTT. Translating gives CASSLNTEAFF.

The rearrangement links TRBV28 to TRBJ1-6; D unclear. The V end lost 2 bases, the J end lost 13 bases, and 12 bases lay between the germline ends. The germline V gene has CDR1 MDHEN and CDR2 SYDVKM. The CDR3 contains 13 residues. The CDR3 spells CASSLQPTDPLHF. The DNA for the CDR3 is TGTGCCAGCAGTTTACAGCCCACCGATCCCCTCCACTTT.

The rearrangement uses TRBV7-8 and TRBJ1-1; D not resolved. Trimming stripped 1 base from V and 1 base from J, with 7 bases between. The length of the CDR3 is 14 residues. The germline V gene encodes CDR1 SGHVS and CDR2 FQNEAQ. In nucleotides, the CDR3 is TGTGCCAGCAGCTTAGGTATAGGGAACACTGAAGCTTTCTTT. It specifies CASSLGIGNTEAFF.

The V gene is TRBV29-1, the J gene TRBJ1-2; D perhaps matches TRBD1 (6 bases). Germline loops: CDR1 SQVTM, CDR2 ANQGSEA. The CDR3 covers 12 residues. With 6 bases removed from V and 8 bases from J, the gap between germline ends came to 16 bases. The CDR3 is CSVAMVGGGYTF. CDR3 bases: TGCAGCGTAGCAATGGTGGGGGGCGGCTACACCTTC.

The chain is built from TRBV3-1 (or the pseudogene TRBV3-2) and TRBJ1-6, with 10 bases that match TRBD1. V gave up 2 bases and J gave up 11 bases; unmatched junction bases: 6. Germline values: CDR1 LGHDT, CDR2 YNNKEL (reference sequence). The CDR3 spans 15 residues. The DNA for the CDR3 is TGTGCCAGCAGCCAAAAGGGGGACAGGGGAACACCCCTCCACTTT. Translating gives CASSQKGDRGTPLHF.

The chain recombines TRBV4-1 with TRBJ1-1; D is ambiguous. Per the germline V gene, CDR1 is MGHRA and CDR2 is YSYEKL. This CDR3 is built from 13 residues. The V and J ends lost 4 bases and 0 bases respectively, with 6 bases between them. The DNA of the CDR3 is TGCGCCAGCAGCCGGGGTTTGAACACTGAAGCTTTCTTT. It yields the protein CASSRGLNTEAFF.

The V and J genes are TRBV6-1 and TRBJ2-3; TRBD1 might be the D (6 bases). CDR3 length: 15 amino acids. Looked up from germline, CDR1 is MNHNS and CDR2 is SASEGT. Trimming shortened V by 3 bases and J by 3 bases, and 13 bases separated the two germline ends. This CDR3 is CASSEINRVTDTQYF. DNA for the CDR3: TGTGCCAGCAGTGAGATTAACAGGGTTACAGATACGCAGTATTTT.

The chain employs TRBV5-1 and TRBJ2-3, with TRBD2 as a possible D gene (6 bases). V lost 0 bases and J lost 3, with 14 bases in between. This CDR3 contains 16 residues. CDR1 and CDR2 (germline): SGHRS, YFSETQ. The CDR3 protein is CASSLAPASVTDTQYF. Here the CDR3 DNA reads TGCGCCAGCAGCTTGGCCCCAGCTAGCGTTACAGATACGCAGTATTTT.

A single count supports this clone. J is TRBJ1-3 and V is TRBV28, with D maybe TRBD1 (5 bases). The CDR3 is 16 amino acids. V was shortened by 6 bases and J by 3 bases, with 18 bases between the two germline ends. Germline V gives CDR1 MDHEN, CDR2 SYDVKM. CDR3: CASRSHQTVNGNTIYF. The CDR3 DNA follows: TGTGCCAGCAGATCTCATCAGACAGTCAATGGAAACACCATATATTTT. The variable domain in full, with the rest retrieved from reference TRBV28 and TRBJ1-3, is DVKVTQSSRYLVKRTGEKVFLECVQDMDHENMFWYRQDPGLGLRLIYFSYDVKMKEKGDIPEGYSVSREKKERFSLILESASTNQTSMYLCASRSHQTVNGNTIYFGEGSWLTVV.

The V and J genes are TRBV27 and TRBJ2-7; D might be TRBD1 (6 bases). The V end lost 2 bases, the J end lost 3 bases, and 14 bases lay between the germline ends. Germline V gene sequence: CDR1 MNHEY, CDR2 SMNVEV (reference sequence). The CDR3 has 15 amino acids. The CDR3 DNA reads TGTGCCAGCAGTTTAGGGACAAGCCTCGTCTACGAGCAGTACTTC. This gives the protein CASSLGTSLVYEQYF.

The CDR3 protein is CASSFGQGDTGELFF. DNA of the CDR3: TGTGCCAGCAGCTTTGGCCAGGGTGACACCGGGGAGCTGTTTTTT. The chain employs TRBV11-3 and TRBJ2-2; D may be TRBD1 (5 bases). Germline V gives CDR1 SGHNT, CDR2 YENEEA. V was shortened by 3 bases and J by 3 bases, with 11 bases between the two germline ends. The CDR3 is made up of 15 amino acids.

The chain combines TRBV7-9 with TRBJ1-2, with D possibly being TRBD1 (5 bases). This CDR3 has 15 residues. Germline loops: CDR1 SEHNR, CDR2 FQNEAQ (reference sequence). The ends were cut back, 1 base at V and 3 bases at J, with 12 bases in the middle. CDR3 sequence (DNA): TGTGCCAGCAGCTTAGTGGGGACGGACTACTATGGCTACACCTTC. Residues: CASSLVGTDYYGYTF. Full variable domain (missing parts from reference TRBV7-9 and TRBJ1-2): DTGVSQNPRHKITKRGQNVTFRCDPISEHNRLYWYRQTLGQGPEFLTYFQNEAQLEKSRLLSDRFSAERPKGSFSTLEIQRTEQGDSAMYLCASSLVGTDYYGYTFGSGTRLTVV.

The genes are TRBV27 and TRBJ1-4; 12 nucleotides match TRBD1. J lost 7 bases, V lost 8 bases, and 5 bases had no gene match. Germline V gene sequence: CDR1 MNHEY, CDR2 SMNVEV (reference sequence). The CDR3 spans 14 residues. CDR3 sequence: CASGTGGAGEKLFF. DNA of the CDR3: TGTGCCAGCGGGACAGGGGGCGCCGGTGAAAAACTGTTTTTT.

The chain carries TRBV5-4 and TRBJ2-2; 11 bases are shared with TRBD2. The V segment lost 5 bases and the J segment 1 base; nucleotides outside the gene matches: 4. CDR1 and CDR2 from the germline V gene are SGHNT and YYREEE (reference sequence). This CDR3 has 16 residues. CDR3 coding DNA: TGTGCCAGCAGATACGGGACTAGCGGGAACACCGGGGAGCTGTTTTTT. Protein sequence: CASRYGTSGNTGELFF.

The chain is built from TRBV19 and TRBJ1-3; possible D gene TRBD1, 6 bases. Germline-derived CDR1 and CDR2 are LNHDA and SQIVND (reference sequence). Trimming stripped 6 bases from V and 6 bases from J, with 15 bases between. The CDR3 consists of 14 residues. CDR3 loop: CASRRQAAENTIYF. As DNA, the CDR3 is TGTGCCAGTAGAAGACAGGCTGCGGAAAACACCATATATTTT.

This clone was detected only once. The V and J genes are TRBV11-2 and TRBJ1-3; 10 bases line up with TRBD1. The CDR3 is 15 amino acids. V gave up 5 bases and J gave up 2 bases; unmatched junction bases: 3. CDR1 SGHAT and CDR2 FQNNGV come from the germline V gene. The CDR3 is CASSKDRGPGNTIYF. The CDR3 bases are TGTGCCAGCAGCAAAGACAGGGGGCCTGGAAACACCATATATTTT.

This sequence joins TRBV10-3 and TRBJ1-2; 12 nucleotides match TRBD1. CDR1 and CDR2 from the germline V gene are ENHRY and SYGVKD. The CDR3 contains 15 residues. Trimming at V came to 4 bases and at J to 6 bases, leaving 6 bases not matched to a gene. CDR3 DNA sequence: TGTGCCATCAGTGGGGGGACAGGGGGCAACCATGGCTACACCTTC. This sequence encodes CAISGGTGGNHGYTF.

This clone has only a few counts. V and J are TRBV15 and TRBJ2-7, with D perhaps TRBD2 (6 bases). Germline V gene sequence: CDR1 LNHNV, CDR2 YYDKDF (reference sequence). The V and J ends lost 0 bases and 3 bases respectively, with 15 bases between them. The CDR3 sequence is 16 residues long. CDR3 DNA sequence: TGTGCCACCAGCAGAGATTGGCGGGGCGGCGGCTACGAGCAGTACTTC. This encodes CATSRDWRGGGYEQYF.

The chain joins TRBV9 to TRBJ1-1; D possibly corresponds to TRBD1 (6 bases). The CDR3 is made up of 14 amino acids. V was pared by 3 bases and J by 0 bases, with 9 bases between. Germline CDR1 reads SGDLS; CDR2 reads YYNGEE. This CDR3 reads CASSAGHMNTEAFF. The CDR3 DNA follows: TGTGCCAGCAGCGCGGGACACATGAACACTGAAGCTTTCTTT. Combining the CDR3 with reference TRBV9 and TRBJ1-1 gives the whole variable domain DSGVTQTPKHLITATGQRVTLRCSPRSGDLSVYWYQQSLDQGLQFLIQYYNGEERAKGNILERFSAQQFPDLHSELNLSSLELGDSALYFCASSAGHMNTEAFFGQGTRLTVV.

The V gene is TRBV30, the J gene TRBJ2-7; a possible D gene is TRBD2 (6 bases). Germline lookup yields CDR1 GTSNPN and CDR2 SVGIG (reference sequence). The CDR3 loop spans 13 amino acids. V dropped 1 base and J dropped 7 bases, with 14 bases sitting between them. CDR3 DNA sequence: TGTGCCTGGAGTGCCGGGACTTTGAGGGAGCAGTACTTC. As protein: CAWSAGTLREQYF.

This clone was observed a handful of times. The chain links TRBV6-1 to TRBJ1-2; unclear D gene. The CDR3 loop spans 16 amino acids. CDR1 and CDR2 (germline): MNHNS, SASEGT. With 2 bases removed from V and 7 bases from J, the gap between germline ends came to 20 bases. CDR3 loop: CASSESFAQTRSGYTF. CDR3 DNA: TGTGCCAGCAGTGAATCCTTCGCGCAAACTAGGTCTGGCTACACCTTC.

The chain combines TRBV28 with TRBJ1-3; D remains unclear. V shed 3 bases and J shed 4 bases, with 4 bases lying between them. Germline CDR1 MDHEN, CDR2 SYDVKM. This CDR3 is 12 amino acids long. Written as DNA, the CDR3 is TGTGCCAGCAGTTTGCTCGGAAACACCATATATTTT. It encodes CASSLLGNTIYF.

This chain uses TRBV19 with TRBJ2-7; TRBD1 is a possible D gene (5 bases). Germline V lookup: CDR1 LNHDA, CDR2 SQIVND (reference sequence). V dropped 3 bases and J dropped 2 bases, with 11 bases sitting between them. The CDR3 totals 14 residues. The CDR3 bases are TGTGCCAGTAGTATTAGGTGGGGCACCTACGAGCAGTACTTC. Translating gives CASSIRWGTYEQYF.